The table lists the clone carrying this T cell receptor (beta chain) with many counts. Its antigen is still unknown. This sample was included in a study of regulatory T cells in long-lasting Graves disease. Study in general: The term persistent Graves' disease signified upward of 5 years on antithyroid drugs with positive TSH receptor antibodies.

Libraries of TCR beta came from iRepertoire HTBI primers plus Arm-PCR of CDR3 regions. Each CDR3 protein gets one entry after TCRdb re-called the multiplex PCR reads with MiXCR. The sample has fewer than 550,000 distinct CDR3 sequences, under 25% seen once; the top ten hold 7% to 9%. Noted time point: persistent/refractory GD, antithyroid drugs over 5 years with positive TRAb. The TCR library used RNA extracted from PBMCs. This CDR3 region has 15 residues. Per germline, CDR1 MDHEN and CDR2 SYDVKM. The ends were cut back, 6 bases at V and 4 bases at J, with 18 bases in the middle. Study findings and constraints: TRBV28 was favored in persistent disease, as were TRBJ1-2 and TRBJ2-5.

The clonotype was recovered from a female donor with Graves disease. The sequencing here drew on peripheral blood mononuclear cells (PBMCs), taken when the disease was refractory, from a patient treated with antithyroid drugs. The chain recombines TRBV28 with TRBJ1-1; weak D call: TRBD1 (6 bases). CDR3 bases: TGTGCCAGCAGGGGGACAACGGTAGAAACCACTGAAGCTTTCTTT. Protein sequence: CASRGTTVETTEAFF.